This T cell receptor (beta chain) comes out of a study of naive and memory T cell subsets. Regarding this clonotype: Its antigen remains unknown.

V was pared by 4 bases and J by 7 bases, with 18 bases between. There are 14 residues in the CDR3. Looked up from germline, CDR1 is SGHKS and CDR2 is YYEKEE (reference sequence). The study, taken as a whole, reports: From naive to CM, EM and EMRA, diversity decreased and Gini increased. Over 95% of naive TCR sequences appeared only once after error correction, unlike memory subsets. TCR counts from RNA may reflect activation-linked expression changes.

The beta constant-region primer was an equimolar mix of two oligonucleotides covering TRBC1 and TRBC2. The ligated cDNA underwent four PCR rounds using SP2 and nested alpha and beta constant-region primers. Ligation attached a single-stranded oligonucleotide with a 12-nucleotide UMI and the SP2 primer to the cDNA 3' end. TCRdb analysed the UMI-ligation and nested PCR reads with MiXCR anew, one entry per CDR3 protein. The sample yields roughly 130,000 distinct CDR3 sequences, roughly 36% seen once. The specimen was central memory CD4+ T cells from blood. The rearrangement uses TRBV5-5 and TRBJ2-7; tentatively, D is TRBD2 (5 bases). This TCR was sampled from a human donor in good health. The CDR3 region has the DNA TGTGCCAGCAGCATTCCGGGATCTCCCAGGGAGCAGTACTTC. It specifies CASSIPGSPREQYF.